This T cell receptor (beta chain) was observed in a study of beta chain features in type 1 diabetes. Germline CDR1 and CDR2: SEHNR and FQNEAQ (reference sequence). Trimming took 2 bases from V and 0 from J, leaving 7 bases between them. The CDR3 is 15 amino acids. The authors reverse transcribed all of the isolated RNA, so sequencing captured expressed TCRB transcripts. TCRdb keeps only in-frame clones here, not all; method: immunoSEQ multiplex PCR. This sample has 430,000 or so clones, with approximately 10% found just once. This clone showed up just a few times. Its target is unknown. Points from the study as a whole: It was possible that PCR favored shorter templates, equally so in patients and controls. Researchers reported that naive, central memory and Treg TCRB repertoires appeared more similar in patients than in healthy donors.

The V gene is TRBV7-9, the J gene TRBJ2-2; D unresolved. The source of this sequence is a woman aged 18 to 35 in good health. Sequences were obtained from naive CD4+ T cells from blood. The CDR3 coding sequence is TGTGCCAGCAGCTTACGAGTCGCGAACACCGGGGAGCTGTTTTTT. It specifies CASSLRVANTGELFF.